This passage covers 32 T cell receptor beta chains from one sample sequenced in a study of cytomegalovirus exposure and HLA in healthy donors. The PCR contained 60 Vbeta and 13 Jbeta primers. Only in-frame clones appear in the TCRdb table, and some are missing; sequencing was by immunoSEQ multiplex PCR. The table lists roughly 190,000 clones, 70% to 75% of them singletons. Material: PBMCs. The receptors derive from a young man in good health and CMV-seropositive.

The rearrangement links TRBV4-2 to TRBJ1-1, with 8 bases aligning to TRBD1. CDR3 length equals 15 residues. The germline V gene has CDR1 LGHNA and CDR2 YNFKEQ. The trim removed 2 bases at V and 1 base at J, leaving 3 bases unmatched. Written as DNA, the CDR3 is TGTGCCAGCAGCCAACAGACAGGGGAGAACACTGAAGCTTTCTTT. Its translation is CASSQQTGENTEAFF.

The chain is built from TRBV11-1 and TRBJ2-7; weak D call: TRBD2 (5 bases). V lost 1 base, J lost 6 bases, and 16 bases lay in between. The CDR3 sequence is 15 residues long. Germline loops: CDR1 SGHAT, CDR2 FQDESV (reference sequence). The CDR3 bases are TGTGCCAGCAGCTTAGAAGGTCTAGCTCCCCTCGAGCAGTACTTC. It codes for CASSLEGLAPLEQYF.

As regards this clone: At one boundary the junction diverges from the germline segment, which might be a read error. V is TRBV7-7 and J is TRBJ2-5, with 12 bases fitting TRBD2. This CDR3 has 15 residues. Germline-derived CDR1 and CDR2 are SSHAT and FNYEAQ (reference sequence). CDR3 amino acids: CASSLGLAGQETQYF. CDR3 DNA: TGTGCTAGCAGCTTAGGACTAGCGGGACAAGAGACCCAGTACTTC.

The CDR3 here is CASSLVYPEQGSYGYTF. For the CDR3, the DNA is TGTGCCAGCAGCTTAGTTTACCCCGAACAGGGAAGCTATGGCTACACCTTC. The chain links TRBV7-9 to TRBJ1-2, with D perhaps matching TRBD1 (6 bases). The germline V gene encodes CDR1 SEHNR and CDR2 FQNEAQ (reference sequence). The length of the CDR3 is 17 residues. With 1 base removed from V and 4 bases from J, the gap between germline ends came to 19 bases.

The chain uses TRBV27 and TRBJ2-5; the D gene is possibly TRBD1 (6 bases). The DNA end lines up better with TRBJ2-7; the J call may be wrong. The CDR3 length is 13 residues. Germline V gene data show CDR1 as MNHEY and CDR2 as SMNVEV (reference sequence). CDR3 nucleotides: TGTGCCAGCAGTTCGGACAGATCCTACGAGCAGTACTTC. It is translated as CASSSDRSYEQYF.

This clone has more than one count but fewer than ten. The V call is TRBV9, the J call TRBJ2-1, with 8 bases aligning to TRBD2. This CDR3 is 14 amino acids long. The V gene end was trimmed by 5 bases and the J gene end by 3 bases; junction bases not matched to a gene: 4. Germline V gives CDR1 SGDLS, CDR2 YYNGEE. The CDR3 sequence: CASSPTSGYNEQFF. CDR3 nucleotide sequence: TGTGCCAGCAGTCCAACTAGCGGCTACAATGAGCAGTTCTTC.

This clone was found a few times. The chain is built from TRBV10-3 and TRBJ1-5, with D possibly TRBD1 on 6 matching bases. The CDR3 extends over 14 amino acids. CDR1 is ENHRY, CDR2 SYGVKD, per germline. Trimming shortened V by 6 bases and J by 2 bases, and 11 bases separated the two germline ends. Here the CDR3 reads CAIRAQGGNQPQHF. CDR3 DNA: TGTGCCATCAGGGCACAGGGAGGCAATCAGCCCCAGCATTTT.

Note on this clone: The same CDR3 can be traced to other DNA sequences in this sample. J is TRBJ1-1 and V is TRBV5-1; D gene uncertain. Germline V gene sequence: CDR1 SGHRS, CDR2 YFSETQ. V lost 0 bases and J lost 2, with 5 bases in between. The CDR3 has 13 amino acids. The CDR3 loop is CASSLAGNTEAFF. Written as DNA, the CDR3 is TGCGCCAGCAGCTTGGCAGGTAACACTGAAGCTTTCTTT.

The V and J genes are TRBV30 and TRBJ2-5; 7 bases are shared with TRBD1. CDR1 and CDR2 from the germline V gene are GTSNPN and SVGIG (reference sequence). The length of the CDR3 is 12 residues. Germline trimming cut 5 bases from V and 4 bases from J; bases unmatched to any gene: 4. Here the CDR3 DNA reads TGTGCCTGGGACAGGGCCGGAGAGACCCAGTACTTC. Protein: CAWDRAGETQYF.

CDR3 amino acids: CASSLSGTSGNEQFF. CDR3 in DNA: TGTGCCAGCAGCTTAAGCGGGACCTCGGGGAATGAGCAGTTCTTC. The genes are TRBV5-4 and TRBJ2-1; 7 nucleotides match TRBD2. V was pared by 2 bases and J by 7 bases, with 9 bases of the junction left unmatched. Germline V CDR1 and CDR2: SGHNT, YYREEE (reference sequence). The CDR3 contains 15 residues.

In this sample, this clone turned up a few times. The V gene is TRBV7-2, the J gene TRBJ1-4; 8 bases map to TRBD1. The CDR3 has 15 residues. The V gene's germline CDR1 is SGHTA and CDR2 FQGNSA. V lost 5 bases, J lost 5 bases, and 7 bases stayed unmatched. For the CDR3, the DNA is TGTGCCAGCAGCCGAGACAGGGGTCCGAATGAAAAACTGTTTTTT. This codes for CASSRDRGPNEKLFF. Drawing the rest from reference TRBV7-2 and TRBJ1-4, the complete variable domain is GAGVSQSPSNKVTEKGKDVELRCDPISGHTALYWYRQSLGQGLEFLIYFQGNSAPDKSGLPSDRFSAERTGGSVSTLTIQRTQQEDSAVYLCASSRDRGPNEKLFFGSGTQLSVL.

This clone was observed a single time. The chain uses TRBV2 and TRBJ2-3; TRBD2 matches 7 bases. V shed 8 bases, J shed 2 bases, and the junction held 4 bases outside the gene matches. CDR1 and CDR2 from the germline V gene are SNHLY and FYNNEI. There are 13 residues in the CDR3. CDR3 sequence reads: CASLRDYTDTQYF. CDR3 coding DNA: TGTGCCAGCCTCCGGGACTACACAGATACGCAGTATTTT.

The chain carries TRBV27 and TRBJ1-5; tentative D call: TRBD1 (6 bases). Looked up from germline, CDR1 is MNHEY and CDR2 is SMNVEV (reference sequence). V dropped 5 bases and J dropped 3 bases, with 17 bases sitting between them. This CDR3 region has 16 residues. CDR3 amino acids: CASSLTRDTINQPQHF. CDR3 sequence (DNA): TGTGCCAGCAGTCTAACCCGGGACACTATCAATCAGCCCCAGCATTTT.

This chain uses TRBV12-5 with TRBJ2-5, with 9 bases aligning to TRBD2. J lost 0 bases, V lost 6 bases, and 8 bases had no gene match. Germline CDR1 is LGHNT and CDR2 is FRNRAP. The CDR3 has 16 amino acids. CDR3 sequence reads: CASGHRAGGYQETQYF. CDR3 bases: TGTGCTAGTGGCCATCGAGCGGGGGGCTACCAAGAGACCCAGTACTTC.

The chain has TRBV13 and TRBJ2-5; 10 bases agree with TRBD1. Per germline, CDR1 PRHDT and CDR2 FYEKMQ (reference sequence). The V and J ends lost 4 bases and 3 bases, in that order; junction bases with no gene match: 17. The CDR3 covers 19 residues. CDR3 in amino acids: CASSSVKDPQGTGEETQYF. DNA of the CDR3: TGTGCCAGCAGCTCGGTTAAAGACCCCCAGGGGACAGGGGAAGAGACCCAGTACTTC.

The chain joins TRBV4-1 to TRBJ1-5; tentatively, D is TRBD1 (5 bases). Between the trimmed V and J ends, which lost 1 base and 0 bases, there was a span of 10 bases. Germline assignment: CDR1 MGHRA and CDR2 YSYEKL. The CDR3 sequence is 16 residues long. The chain's CDR3 is CASSQARTTSNQPQHF. In DNA, the CDR3 is TGCGCCAGCAGCCAAGCTCGGACAACTAGCAATCAGCCCCAGCATTTT.

The CDR3 DNA sequence: TGTGCCAGCAGTACCCCAGGGGTGGGGGCTTTCTTT. Amino acids: CASSTPGVGAFF. The chain links TRBV6-5 to TRBJ1-1; a possible D gene is TRBD1 (6 bases). The CDR3 length is 12 residues. Trimming removed 5 bases at V and 11 bases at J, with 15 bases between. Germline V gene sequence: CDR1 MNHEY, CDR2 SVGAGI.

The rearrangement links TRBV6-4 to TRBJ2-1; D is possibly TRBD1 (6 bases). The CDR3 has 16 residues. The V end lost 0 bases, the J end lost 7 bases, and 16 bases lay between the germline ends. Germline values: CDR1 MRHNA, CDR2 SNTAGT. As DNA, the CDR3 is TGTGCCAGCAGTGACTCGATGGCAGGGGTAGGGAATGAGCAGTTCTTC. Translation gives CASSDSMAGVGNEQFF.

Here the CDR3 reads CASSSAAGNENIQYF. The CDR3 DNA sequence: TGTGCCAGCAGTTCAGCAGCGGGTAACGAAAACATTCAGTACTTC. The chain has TRBV28 and TRBJ2-4, with D possibly being TRBD2 (6 bases). The length of the CDR3 is 15 residues. The V and J ends lost 4 bases and 5 bases respectively, with 15 bases between them. CDR1 and CDR2 from the germline V gene are MDHEN and SYDVKM.

This clone was detected only once. This rearrangement joins TRBV2 to TRBJ1-4; D is perhaps TRBD1 (6 bases). Trimming cost V 9 bases and J 6 bases, with 14 bases left between them. Per the germline V gene, CDR1 is SNHLY and CDR2 is FYNNEI. The CDR3 has 13 amino acids. CDR3 loop: CASSGTSDEKLFF. In DNA form, the CDR3 reads TGTGCCAGTTCGGGGACATCAGATGAAAAACTGTTTTTT.

The chain couples TRBV19 to TRBJ2-5, with no clear D. The V and J ends lost 1 base and 0 bases respectively, with 18 bases between them. CDR1 is LNHDA, CDR2 SQIVND, per germline (reference sequence). This CDR3 region has 18 residues. The CDR3 DNA follows: TGTGCCAGTAGTATAGGTGGGTGGCACAGTTCGGACCAAGAGACCCAGTACTTC. It is translated as CASSIGGWHSSDQETQYF. The full variable domain, with the rest looked up from reference TRBV19 and TRBJ2-5, is DGGITQSPKYLFRKEGQNVTLSCEQNLNHDAMYWYRQDPGQGLRLIYYSQIVNDFQKGDIAEGYSVSREKKESFPLTVTSAQKNPTAFYLCASSIGGWHSSDQETQYFGPGTRLLVL.

This clone was counted once. CDR3 loop: CASSLGAAGDRYGYTF. As DNA, the CDR3 is TGTGCCAGCAGCTTGGGGGCAGCAGGGGATCGCTATGGCTACACCTTC. J is TRBJ1-2 and V is TRBV5-5; a possible D gene is TRBD1 (6 bases). CDR3 length equals 16 residues. CDR1 is SGHKS, CDR2 YYEKEE, per germline (reference sequence). Trimming cost V 0 bases and J 4 bases, with 16 bases left between them.

There are a few counts of this clone. The genes are TRBV2 and TRBJ2-7; 7 bases agree with TRBD2. CDR3 length equals 17 residues. Losses at the gene ends were 5 bases for V and 0 bases for J; bases not matched to a gene: 13. In germline, CDR1 is SNHLY, CDR2 FYNNEI. CDR3 coding DNA: TGTGCCAGCAGTCCAAATCGGGTAGCGGGCGGCTCCTACGAGCAGTACTTC. Residues: CASSPNRVAGGSYEQYF.

The rearrangement uses TRBV5-5 and TRBJ2-7; 7 nucleotides line up with TRBD1. The germline gives CDR1 SGHKS, CDR2 YYEKEE (reference sequence). CDR3 length: 15 amino acids. The trim removed 3 bases at V and 4 bases at J, leaving 10 bases unmatched. The CDR3 DNA is TGTGCCAGCAGCTCCTCGGGACAGAGGGCGTACGAGCAGTACTTC. This gives the protein CASSSSGQRAYEQYF.

The chain joins TRBV4-2 to TRBJ1-1; 8 positions agree with TRBD1. CDR1 LGHNA and CDR2 YNFKEQ come from the germline V gene. The J segment lost 5 bases and the V segment lost 1 base, leaving 6 bases of the junction unmatched. The CDR3 spans 15 residues. CDR3 DNA: TGTGCCAGCAGCCAAGGGCCTGGGACAGGTACTGAAGCTTTCTTT. Its translation: CASSQGPGTGTEAFF.

J is TRBJ1-2 and V is TRBV4-1; 8 nucleotides agree with TRBD1. J was trimmed by 5 bases and V by 0 bases; bases with no gene match: 8. CDR1 MGHRA and CDR2 YSYEKL come from the germline V gene. This CDR3 region has 16 residues. Here the CDR3 reads CASSQEETGDSYGYTF. The DNA for the CDR3 is TGCGCCAGCAGCCAAGAGGAGACAGGGGACTCTTATGGCTACACCTTC.

This chain uses TRBV28 with TRBJ1-1; D is perhaps TRBD1 (6 bases). Germline V gene sequence: CDR1 MDHEN, CDR2 SYDVKM. Deletions cut 7 bases from V and 0 bases from J, with 15 bases between. This CDR3 contains 15 residues. The CDR3 DNA is TGTGCCAGCAAGTTCAGAGGGGGAATGAACACTGAAGCTTTCTTT. It translates to CASKFRGGMNTEAFF.

The V call is TRBV18, the J call TRBJ2-7, with unresolved D. CDR1 is KGHSH and CDR2 is LQKENI in the germline V gene. Trimming cost V 4 bases and J 0 bases, with 10 bases left between them. The CDR3 runs to 14 residues. The CDR3 sequence is CASSRGPDSYEQYF. The CDR3 DNA follows: TGTGCCAGCTCACGAGGCCCAGACTCCTACGAGCAGTACTTC. Combining the CDR3 with reference TRBV18 and TRBJ2-7 gives the whole variable domain NAGVMQNPRHLVRRRGQEARLRCSPMKGHSHVYWYRQLPEEGLKFMVYLQKENIIDESGMPKERFSAEFPKEGPSILRIQQVVRGDSAAYFCASSRGPDSYEQYFGPGTRLTVT.

CDR3 in DNA: TGTGCCAGCACCGGAACCGGGACAGGGGATGGCGAGCAGTACTTC. Protein sequence: CASTGTGTGDGEQYF. The chain couples TRBV5-6 to TRBJ2-7; 10 bases agree with TRBD1. This CDR3 has 15 amino acids. V dropped 6 bases and J dropped 6; count of bases not matched to a gene: 12. Looked up from germline, CDR1 is SGHDT and CDR2 is YYEEEE.

The rearrangement links TRBV13 to TRBJ2-1; TRBD2 matches 10 bases. This CDR3 has 17 residues. Germline values: CDR1 PRHDT, CDR2 FYEKMQ (reference sequence). Trimming cost V 0 bases and J 0 bases; bases outside gene matches: 2. CDR3 sequence (DNA): TGTGCCAGCAGCTTAGGTCTAGCGGGAGCCTCCTACAATGAGCAGTTCTTC. It translates to CASSLGLAGASYNEQFF. The complete variable domain, with remaining parts taken from reference TRBV13 and TRBJ2-1, reads AAGVIQSPRHLIKEKRETATLKCYPIPRHDTVYWYQQGPGQDPQFLISFYEKMQSDKGSIPDRFSAQQFSDYHSELNMSSLELGDSALYFCASSLGLAGASYNEQFFGPGTRLTVL.

This clone showed up just a few times. This chain links TRBV30 with TRBJ2-7; D is uncertain. V was cut by 3 bases and J by 0 bases, with 9 bases left in between. Germline V gives CDR1 GTSNPN, CDR2 SVGIG (reference sequence). This CDR3 spans 13 amino acids. The CDR3 DNA follows: TGTGCCTGGAGCAGGATCAGCTCCTACGAGCAGTACTTC. Translated, it gives CAWSRISSYEQYF. Drawing the rest from reference TRBV30 and TRBJ2-7, the complete variable domain is SQTIHQWPATLVQPVGSPLSLECTVEGTSNPNLYWYRQAAGRGLQLLFYSVGIGQISSEVPQNLSASRPQDRQFILSSKKLLLSDSGFYLCAWSRISSYEQYFGPGTRLTVT.

For this clone: The junction departs from the called germline gene at one end, perhaps through a read error. This sample also contains other DNA sequences that code for the same CDR3. The chain links TRBV6-4 to TRBJ2-2; D may be TRBD1 (6 bases). The CDR3 totals 15 residues. Germline V gene lookup returns CDR1 MRHNA and CDR2 SNTAGT. The CDR3 region has the DNA TGTGCCAGCCAAGAAACAGGGTCCTACACCGGGGAGCTATTTTTT. Translating gives CASQETGSYTGELFF.